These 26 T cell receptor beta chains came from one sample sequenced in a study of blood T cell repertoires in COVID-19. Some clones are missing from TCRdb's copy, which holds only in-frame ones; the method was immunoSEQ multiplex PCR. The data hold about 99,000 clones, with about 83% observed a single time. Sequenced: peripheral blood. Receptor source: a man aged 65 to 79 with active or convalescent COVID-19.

The CDR3, as DNA: TGTGCCAGCAGCTTGGGGCATCGGCGGCAAGAGACCCAGTACTTC. Translation: CASSLGHRRQETQYF. This rearrangement joins TRBV5-8 to TRBJ2-5, with D uncertain. V shed 0 bases and J shed 2 bases, with 11 bases lying between them. CDR3 length: 15 residues. The germline gives CDR1 SGHTS, CDR2 YDEGEE.

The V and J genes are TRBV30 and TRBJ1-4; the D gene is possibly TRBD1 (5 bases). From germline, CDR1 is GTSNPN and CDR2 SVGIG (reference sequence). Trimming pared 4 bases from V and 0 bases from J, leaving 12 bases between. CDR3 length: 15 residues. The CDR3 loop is CAWKGAAATNEKLFF. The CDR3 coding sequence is TGTGCCTGGAAAGGGGCCGCCGCAACTAATGAAAAACTGTTTTTT. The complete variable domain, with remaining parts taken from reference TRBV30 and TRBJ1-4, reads SQTIHQWPATLVQPVGSPLSLECTVEGTSNPNLYWYRQAAGRGLQLLFYSVGIGQISSEVPQNLSASRPQDRQFILSSKKLLLSDSGFYLCAWKGAAATNEKLFFGSGTQLSVL.

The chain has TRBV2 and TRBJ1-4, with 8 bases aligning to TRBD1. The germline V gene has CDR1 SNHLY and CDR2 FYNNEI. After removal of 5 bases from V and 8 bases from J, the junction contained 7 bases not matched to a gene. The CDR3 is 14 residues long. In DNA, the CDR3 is TGTGCCAGCAGTTACGACAGGGGTGGAGAAAAACTGTTTTTT. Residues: CASSYDRGGEKLFF.

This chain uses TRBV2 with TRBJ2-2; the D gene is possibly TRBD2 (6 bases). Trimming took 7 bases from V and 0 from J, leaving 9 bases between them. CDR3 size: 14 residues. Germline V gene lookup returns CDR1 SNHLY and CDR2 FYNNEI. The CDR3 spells CASIGGPNTGELFF. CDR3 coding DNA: TGTGCCAGCATCGGGGGACCGAACACCGGGGAGCTGTTTTTT.

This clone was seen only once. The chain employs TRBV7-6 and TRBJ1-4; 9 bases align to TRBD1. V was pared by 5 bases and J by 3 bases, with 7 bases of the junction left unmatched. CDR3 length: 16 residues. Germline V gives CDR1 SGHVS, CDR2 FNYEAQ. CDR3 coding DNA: TGTGCCAGCAGCAGAAGCCGGGACAGGGCTAATGAAAAACTGTTTTTT. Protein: CASSRSRDRANEKLFF.

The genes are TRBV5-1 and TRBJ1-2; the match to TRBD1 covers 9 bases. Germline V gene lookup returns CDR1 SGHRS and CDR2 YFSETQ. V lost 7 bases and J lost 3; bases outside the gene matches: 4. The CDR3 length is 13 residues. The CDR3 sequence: CASGTGGDYGYTF. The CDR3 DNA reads TGCGCCAGCGGAACAGGGGGCGACTATGGCTACACCTTC.

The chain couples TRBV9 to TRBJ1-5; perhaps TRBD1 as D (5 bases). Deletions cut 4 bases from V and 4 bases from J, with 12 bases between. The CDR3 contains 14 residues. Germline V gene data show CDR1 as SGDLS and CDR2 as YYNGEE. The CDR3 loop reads CASSSRAGNQPQHF. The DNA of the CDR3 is TGTGCCAGCAGCTCCCGGGCAGGGAATCAGCCCCAGCATTTT.

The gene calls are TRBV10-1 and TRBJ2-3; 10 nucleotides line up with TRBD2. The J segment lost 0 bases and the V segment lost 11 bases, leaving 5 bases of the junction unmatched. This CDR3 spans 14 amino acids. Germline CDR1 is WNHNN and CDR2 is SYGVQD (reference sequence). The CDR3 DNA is TGCGCCTCCGGACTAGCGGCGAGCACAGATACGCAGTATTTT. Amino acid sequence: CASGLAASTDTQYF.

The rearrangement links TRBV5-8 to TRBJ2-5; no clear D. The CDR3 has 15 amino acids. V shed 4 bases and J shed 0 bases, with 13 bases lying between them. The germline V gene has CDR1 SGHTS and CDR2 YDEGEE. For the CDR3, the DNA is TGTGCCAGCAGCGTGATCCTGCAGTACCAAGAGACCCAGTACTTC. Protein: CASSVILQYQETQYF.

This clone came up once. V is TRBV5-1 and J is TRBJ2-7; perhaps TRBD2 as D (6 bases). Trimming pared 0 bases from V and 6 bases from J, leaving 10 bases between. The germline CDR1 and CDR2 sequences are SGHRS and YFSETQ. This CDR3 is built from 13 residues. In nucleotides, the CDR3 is TGCGCCAGCAGCTTGGAGGGTAGCGGCGAGCAGTACTTC. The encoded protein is CASSLEGSGEQYF.

CDR3 nucleotides: TGCGCCAGCAGCCTGACCCCCGGGACAGGGGTAAATGGCTACACCTTC. The encoded protein is CASSLTPGTGVNGYTF. The chain employs TRBV5-1 and TRBJ1-2; TRBD1 matches 10 bases. CDR1 is SGHRS, CDR2 YFSETQ, per germline. Trimming at V came to 4 bases and at J to 6 bases, leaving 12 bases not matched to a gene. CDR3 length: 16 residues.

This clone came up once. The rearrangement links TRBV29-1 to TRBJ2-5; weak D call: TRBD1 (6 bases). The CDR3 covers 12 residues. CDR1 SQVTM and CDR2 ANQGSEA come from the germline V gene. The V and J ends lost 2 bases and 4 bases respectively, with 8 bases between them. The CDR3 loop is CSVERTAETQYF. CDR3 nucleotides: TGCAGCGTTGAAAGGACAGCAGAGACCCAGTACTTC.

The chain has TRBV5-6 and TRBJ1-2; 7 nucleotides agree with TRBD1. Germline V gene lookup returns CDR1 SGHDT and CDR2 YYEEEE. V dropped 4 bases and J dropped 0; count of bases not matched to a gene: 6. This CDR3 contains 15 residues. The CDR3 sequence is CASSTDRATNYGYTF. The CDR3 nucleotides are TGTGCCAGCAGCACCGACAGGGCTACTAACTATGGCTACACCTTC.

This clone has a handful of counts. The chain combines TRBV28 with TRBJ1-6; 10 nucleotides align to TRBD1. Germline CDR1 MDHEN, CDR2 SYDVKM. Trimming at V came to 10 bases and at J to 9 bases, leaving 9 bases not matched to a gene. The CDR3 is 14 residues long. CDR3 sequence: CATRPGQGFSPLHF. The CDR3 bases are TGTGCCACGAGACCGGGACAGGGGTTTTCACCCCTCCACTTT.

CDR3 loop: CAWSGSAGGPGETQYF. DNA for the CDR3: TGTGCCTGGAGTGGATCAGCGGGGGGGCCGGGTGAGACCCAGTACTTC. The chain has TRBV30 and TRBJ2-5, with TRBD2 matching over 10 bases. Germline V gene lookup returns CDR1 GTSNPN and CDR2 SVGIG (reference sequence). The V segment lost 1 base and the J segment 5 bases; nucleotides outside the gene matches: 10. The CDR3 length is 16 residues.

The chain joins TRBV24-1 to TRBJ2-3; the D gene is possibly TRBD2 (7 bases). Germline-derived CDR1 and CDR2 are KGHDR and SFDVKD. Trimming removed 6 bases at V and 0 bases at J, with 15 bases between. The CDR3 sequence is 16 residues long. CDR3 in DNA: TGTGCCACCAGTTGGGGGCGGGGGACTAGCACAGATACGCAGTATTTT. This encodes CATSWGRGTSTDTQYF.

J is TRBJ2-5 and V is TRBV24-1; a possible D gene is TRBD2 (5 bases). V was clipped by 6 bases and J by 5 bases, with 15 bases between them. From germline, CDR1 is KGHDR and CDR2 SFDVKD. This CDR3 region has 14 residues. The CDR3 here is CATSTGGGSETQYF. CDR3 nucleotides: TGTGCCACCAGTACGGGTGGAGGATCGGAGACCCAGTACTTC.

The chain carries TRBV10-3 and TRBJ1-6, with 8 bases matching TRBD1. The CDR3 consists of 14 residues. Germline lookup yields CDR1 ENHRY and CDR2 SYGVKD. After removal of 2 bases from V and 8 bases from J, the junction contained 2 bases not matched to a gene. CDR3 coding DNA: TGTGCCATCAGTGAGACAGGGGGAGATTCACCCCTCCACTTT. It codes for CAISETGGDSPLHF.

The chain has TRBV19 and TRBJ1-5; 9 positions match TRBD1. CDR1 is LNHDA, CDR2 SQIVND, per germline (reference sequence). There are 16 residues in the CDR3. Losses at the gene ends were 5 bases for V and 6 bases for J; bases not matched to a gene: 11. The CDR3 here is CASSATYRGRGQPQHF. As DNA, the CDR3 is TGTGCCAGTAGTGCCACCTACAGGGGGCGCGGTCAGCCCCAGCATTTT.

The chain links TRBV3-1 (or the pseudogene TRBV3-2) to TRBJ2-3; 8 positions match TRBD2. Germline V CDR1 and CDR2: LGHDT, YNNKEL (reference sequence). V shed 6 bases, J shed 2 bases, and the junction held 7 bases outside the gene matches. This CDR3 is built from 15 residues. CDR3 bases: TGTGCCAGCAGTAAGCGGGGGCCAAACACAGATACGCAGTATTTT. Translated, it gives CASSKRGPNTDTQYF.

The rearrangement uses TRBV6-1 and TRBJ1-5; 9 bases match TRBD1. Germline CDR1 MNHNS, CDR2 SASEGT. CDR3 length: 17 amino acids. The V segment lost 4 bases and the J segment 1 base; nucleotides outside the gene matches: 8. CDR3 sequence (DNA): TGTGCCAGCAGTGCCCGGGACAGGGTAAACAGCAATCAGCCCCAGCATTTT. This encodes CASSARDRVNSNQPQHF.

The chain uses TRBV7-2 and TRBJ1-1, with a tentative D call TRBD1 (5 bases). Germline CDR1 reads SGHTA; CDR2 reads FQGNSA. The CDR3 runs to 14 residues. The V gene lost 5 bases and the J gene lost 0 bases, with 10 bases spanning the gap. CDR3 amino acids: CASSPQALNTEAFF. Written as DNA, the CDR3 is TGTGCCAGCAGCCCACAGGCCCTGAACACTGAAGCTTTCTTT.

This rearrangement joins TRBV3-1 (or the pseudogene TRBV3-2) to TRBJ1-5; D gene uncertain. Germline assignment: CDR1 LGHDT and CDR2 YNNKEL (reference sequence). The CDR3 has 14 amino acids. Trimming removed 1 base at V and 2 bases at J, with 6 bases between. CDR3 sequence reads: CASSQGQGNQPQHF. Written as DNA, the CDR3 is TGTGCCAGCAGCCAAGGGCAGGGCAATCAGCCCCAGCATTTT.

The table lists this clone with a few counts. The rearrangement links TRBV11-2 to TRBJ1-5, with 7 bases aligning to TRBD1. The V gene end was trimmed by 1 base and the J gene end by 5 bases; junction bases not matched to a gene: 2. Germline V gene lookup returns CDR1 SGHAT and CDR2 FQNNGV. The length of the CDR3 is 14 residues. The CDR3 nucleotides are TGTGCCAGCAGCTTAGGGGACAGAGATCAGCCCCAGCATTTT. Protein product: CASSLGDRDQPQHF.

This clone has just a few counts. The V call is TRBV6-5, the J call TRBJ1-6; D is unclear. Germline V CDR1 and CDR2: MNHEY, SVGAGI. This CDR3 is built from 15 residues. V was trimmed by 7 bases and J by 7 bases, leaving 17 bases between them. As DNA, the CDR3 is TGTGCCAGCACCTTTAATTCCGGTATGAATTCACCCCTCCACTTT. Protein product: CASTFNSGMNSPLHF.

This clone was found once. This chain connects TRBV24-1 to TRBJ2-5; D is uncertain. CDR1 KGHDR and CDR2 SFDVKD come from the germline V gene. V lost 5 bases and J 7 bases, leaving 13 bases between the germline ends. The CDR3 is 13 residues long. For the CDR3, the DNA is TGTGCCACCAGTGTTTCCAGCGTGGCGACCCAGTACTTC. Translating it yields CATSVSSVATQYF.